Listed here are 16 T cell receptor beta chains from one sample, sequenced in a study of T cells after yellow fever vaccination. TCRdb processed the 5' RACE reads anew with MiXCR; each CDR3 protein has one entry. The sample shows about 320,000 distinct CDR3 sequences, around 4.4% of them seen only once. Sequencing used PBMCs, obtained 15 days after the yellow fever booster vaccination. Every receptor here comes from a man younger than 35 who received the YFV17D yellow fever vaccine.

In its sample, this clonotype was seen many times. V usage is TRBV11-2 and J usage is TRBJ2-5; D perhaps matches TRBD2 (6 bases). V lost 7 bases and J 5 bases, leaving 17 bases between the germline ends. Germline V lookup: CDR1 SGHAT, CDR2 FQNNGV. The CDR3 consists of 14 residues. CDR3 nucleotide sequence: TGTGCCAGCACCCCCCGGGGGTCGGGCGAGACCCAGTACTTC. This encodes CASTPRGSGETQYF.

This clonotype was detected many times. This chain connects TRBV6-5 to TRBJ2-1; 8 bases agree with TRBD2. Germline CDR1 reads MNHEY; CDR2 reads SVGAGI. The V segment lost 4 bases and the J segment 0 bases; nucleotides outside the gene matches: 17. The CDR3 spans 20 residues. The CDR3 nucleotides read TGTGCCAGCAGTTCCCCACGAGTGGCGGGGGGCCCAAGCTCCTACAATGAGCAGTTCTTC. Its translation is CASSSPRVAGGPSSYNEQFF.

Ten or more counts support this clonotype. Here the CDR3 DNA reads TGCGCCAGCAGCCAAGTGCTCAATGAGCAGTTCTTC. Translation: CASSQVLNEQFF. The rearrangement uses TRBV4-1 and TRBJ2-1, with D hard to call. Germline-derived CDR1 and CDR2 are MGHRA and YSYEKL. Trimming pared 1 base from V and 6 bases from J, leaving 4 bases between. This CDR3 spans 12 amino acids.

This clonotype occurred a few times. The gene calls are TRBV7-6 and TRBJ2-1; tentative D call: TRBD2 (7 bases). CDR3 length: 14 amino acids. The V gene's germline CDR1 is SGHVS and CDR2 FNYEAQ. Trimming took 0 bases from V and 8 from J, leaving 11 bases between them. DNA for the CDR3: TGTGCCAGCAGCTTAGCGGGAGGGGGGGATGAGCAGTTCTTC. Translated: CASSLAGGGDEQFF.

This clonotype was observed many times. CDR3 in amino acids: CASGRGDRSTDTQYF. The CDR3 nucleotides read TGCGCCAGCGGTCGGGGGGACAGGAGCACAGATACGCAGTATTTT. The V call is TRBV5-1, the J call TRBJ2-3, with a tentative D call TRBD1 (8 bases). V lost 7 bases, J lost 0 bases, and 15 bases lay in between. From germline, CDR1 is SGHRS and CDR2 YFSETQ. This CDR3 contains 15 residues.

This clonotype appeared many times. V gene TRBV27 combines with J gene TRBJ2-6; maybe TRBD2 (6 bases). V was clipped by 5 bases and J by 4 bases, with 12 bases between them. This CDR3 spans 15 amino acids. Germline loops: CDR1 MNHEY, CDR2 SMNVEV (reference sequence). CDR3 nucleotide sequence: TGTGCCAGCAGTAGCCGGGGGACCGGGGCCAACGTCCTGACTTTC. It specifies CASSSRGTGANVLTF. Complete variable domain (other parts from reference TRBV27 and TRBJ2-6): EAQVTQNPRYLITVTGKKLTVTCSQNMNHEYMSWYRQDPGLGLRQIYYSMNVEVTDKGDVPEGYKVSRKEKRNFPLILESPSPNQTSLYFCASSSRGTGANVLTFGAGSRLTVL.

This clonotype appeared a few times. The rearrangement joins TRBV6-4 to TRBJ2-2; D gene uncertain. The CDR3 contains 13 residues. V dropped 5 bases and J dropped 6 bases, with 10 bases sitting between them. Germline CDR1 MRHNA, CDR2 SNTAGT. The CDR3 loop reads CASSPGFAGELFF. CDR3 coding DNA: TGTGCCAGCAGTCCCGGATTCGCCGGGGAGCTGTTTTTT.

This clonotype was counted many times. The chain joins TRBV28 to TRBJ2-2; possibly TRBD2 for D (5 bases). Germline V lookup: CDR1 MDHEN, CDR2 SYDVKM. Trimming cost V 6 bases and J 7 bases, with 12 bases left between them. This CDR3 is built from 13 residues. In DNA form, the CDR3 reads TGTGCCAGCAGAGTCTCGGGGAGCGGGGAGCTGTTTTTT. Translated, it gives CASRVSGSGELFF.

The CDR3 bases are TGTGCCATCAGTGAGAGGAAAGGGGTCGGCTACGAGCAGTACTTC. Translating it yields CAISERKGVGYEQYF. The chain employs TRBV10-3 and TRBJ2-7; TRBD1 might be the D (5 bases). Trimming cost V 2 bases and J 3 bases, with 14 bases left between them. The CDR3 is 15 amino acids. Germline loops: CDR1 ENHRY, CDR2 SYGVKD.

This clonotype has ten or more counts. CDR3 amino acids: CASSYGGQGEQYF. In nucleotides, the CDR3 is TGTGCCAGCAGTTACGGGGGGCAGGGCGAGCAGTACTTC. The chain employs TRBV6-6 and TRBJ2-7, with D possibly called TRBD1 or TRBD2 (6 bases each). Deletions cut 2 bases from V and 6 bases from J, with 11 bases between. Germline assignment: CDR1 MNHNY and CDR2 SVGAGI (reference sequence). This CDR3 spans 13 amino acids.

The chain is built from TRBV4-1 and TRBJ2-5, with unresolved D. The CDR3 spans 13 residues. V lost 3 bases, J lost 3 bases, and 8 bases lay in between. Germline-derived CDR1 and CDR2 are MGHRA and YSYEKL. CDR3 DNA: TGCGCCAGCAGCCAGGTCCTAGAAGAGACCCAGTACTTC. The encoded protein is CASSQVLEETQYF.

There are many counts of this clonotype. The chain joins TRBV18 to TRBJ1-5; D ambiguous. This CDR3 comprises 13 residues. Germline V gene sequence: CDR1 KGHSH, CDR2 LQKENI. Trimming took 6 bases from V and 5 from J, leaving 11 bases between them. This CDR3 reads CASSPGEDQPQHF. In nucleotides, the CDR3 is TGTGCCAGCTCCCCCGGGGAGGATCAGCCCCAGCATTTT.

This clonotype has only a few counts. V and J are TRBV29-1 and TRBJ2-7, with 8 bases aligning to TRBD1. The germline V gene has CDR1 SQVTM and CDR2 ANQGSEA. V shed 7 bases, J shed 7 bases, and the junction held 6 bases outside the gene matches. This CDR3 region has 11 residues. CDR3 coding DNA: TGCAGCGGGACAGGGCATGAGGAGCAGTACTTC. It encodes CSGTGHEEQYF.

This clonotype was found many times. The chain couples TRBV28 to TRBJ1-2, with D perhaps TRBD1 (5 bases). Germline values: CDR1 MDHEN, CDR2 SYDVKM. The CDR3 is 15 residues long. Trimming left V 7 bases short and J 3 bases short, with 18 bases between. The CDR3, as DNA: TGTGCCAGCATCCCCGGGGGGAGCCCACACTATGGCTACACCTTC. Encoded protein: CASIPGGSPHYGYTF.

The chain has TRBV19 and TRBJ2-1, with D possibly matching TRBD2 (7 bases). The CDR3 covers 15 residues. Germline V gene lookup returns CDR1 LNHDA and CDR2 SQIVND (reference sequence). V dropped 7 bases and J dropped 3 bases, with 16 bases sitting between them. Here the CDR3 reads CASIPGGTGYNEQFF. The CDR3 nucleotides are TGTGCCAGTATCCCGGGGGGCACAGGCTACAATGAGCAGTTCTTC.

In its sample, this clonotype was seen many times. The chain carries TRBV7-2 and TRBJ2-5, with no clear D. Germline loops: CDR1 SGHTA, CDR2 FQGNSA. The V gene lost 3 bases and the J gene lost 5 bases, with 4 bases spanning the gap. The CDR3 consists of 11 residues. The CDR3 reads CASSFTETQYF. The CDR3 coding sequence is TGTGCCAGCAGCTTTACCGAGACCCAGTACTTC.